This T cell receptor (beta chain) was retrieved from a study of blood T cell repertoires in COVID-19. Study overall: Samples came from the United States, Italy and Spain, spanning acute and convalescent COVID-19. PBMCs, B-cell-depleted T cells, or T cells were the source of the cDNA or gDNA that made up the material.

V dropped 0 bases and J dropped 3 bases, with 12 bases sitting between them. The CDR3 has 16 amino acids. Germline V gives CDR1 MNHEY, CDR2 SVGAGI. Some clones are missing from TCRdb's copy, which holds only in-frame ones; the method was immunoSEQ multiplex PCR. The table lists approximately 120,000 clones, around 86% of them singletons, with about a quarter in the top ten. This sequence was found in a woman at least 80 years old with acute or convalescent COVID-19. The sequenced sample consisted of peripheral blood. The V and J genes are TRBV6-5 and TRBJ2-4; perhaps TRBD1 as D (6 bases). CDR3 nucleotide sequence: TGTGCCAGCAGTTACTCCAGGGGATCGGGCAAAAACATTCAGTACTTC. It specifies CASSYSRGSGKNIQYF.